A selection of T cell receptor beta chains follows, all from one sample in a study of blood T cell repertoires in COVID-19. The method was immunoSEQ multiplex PCR; TCRdb's version includes in-frame clones alone and lacks a portion of them. The data contain about 160,000 clones, around nine tenths of them singletons. The specimen was peripheral blood. These receptors were taken from a woman in her 70s with COVID-19, enrolled during active disease. Each CDR3 is given with its conserved first and last residue. Fields, in order: V gene, clone size, J gene, D gene, CDR3 DNA, CDR3 protein. A D gene is named only where the DNA matches it firmly. Expanded clones are given a class, and other clones once, few, many or no size at all.

v_call: TRBV30
clone_size: -
j_call: TRBJ1-5
d_call: TRBD1
cdr3_nt: TGTGCCTGGAGTAGGGGACAGGGCAATCAGCCCCAGCATTTT
cdr3_aa: CAWSRGQGNQPQHF

v_call: TRBV19
clone_size: few
j_call: TRBJ1-2
d_call: -
cdr3_nt: TGTGCCAGTACTTCCCAGGGACAAAGGGACTATGGCTACACCTTC
cdr3_aa: CASTSQGQRDYGYTF

v_call: TRBV11-2
clone_size: -
j_call: TRBJ1-5
d_call: -
cdr3_nt: TGTGCCAGCAGCGTATTACCAGGGGATTTTGCCCATCAGCCCCAGCATTTT
cdr3_aa: CASSVLPGDFAHQPQHF

v_call: TRBV27
clone_size: -
j_call: TRBJ1-2
d_call: TRBD1
cdr3_nt: TGTGCCAGCAGCCGGGTCGGGACAGGGATTGATGGCTACACCTTC
cdr3_aa: CASSRVGTGIDGYTF

v_call: TRBV6-4
clone_size: -
j_call: TRBJ1-1
d_call: -
cdr3_nt: TGTGCCAGCAGTGAAGCCGCCGGGGGAGCCTTCGAGGCTTTCTTT
cdr3_aa: CASSEAAGGAFEAFF

v_call: TRBV5-5
clone_size: once
j_call: TRBJ2-7
d_call: TRBD1
cdr3_nt: TGTGCCAGCAGTCGGGGACAGGGAACGGGACTGGCCTACGAGCAGTACTTC
cdr3_aa: CASSRGQGTGLAYEQYF

v_call: TRBV27
clone_size: -
j_call: TRBJ1-2
d_call: -
cdr3_nt: TGTGCCAGCAGTTTATCCCCGGACACAGCTGGCTACACCTTC
cdr3_aa: CASSLSPDTAGYTF

v_call: TRBV9
clone_size: -
j_call: TRBJ1-1
d_call: -
cdr3_nt: TGTGCCAGCACGCGGGGAGTGGCGAACACTGAAGCTTTCTTT
cdr3_aa: CASTRGVANTEAFF

v_call: TRBV5-1
clone_size: -
j_call: TRBJ2-2
d_call: -
cdr3_nt: TGCGCCAGCAGCAGCTACGGGGGCACCGGGGAGCTGTTTTTT
cdr3_aa: CASSSYGGTGELFF

v_call: TRBV6-1
clone_size: -
j_call: TRBJ1-6
d_call: -
cdr3_nt: TGTGCCAGCAGTGGCCGGCAGGGCTCATATAATTCACCCCTCCACTTT
cdr3_aa: CASSGRQGSYNSPLHF

v_call: TRBV7-9
clone_size: -
j_call: TRBJ1-6
d_call: -
cdr3_nt: TGTGCCAGCCGCTCCCAGGCGGGCGGTGATTCACCCCTCCACTTT
cdr3_aa: CASRSQAGGDSPLHF

v_call: TRBV5-5
clone_size: -
j_call: TRBJ2-1
d_call: TRBD2
cdr3_nt: TGTGCCAGCAGCTTGTTTACTAGCGGGGTAACCTACAATGAGCAGTTCTTC
cdr3_aa: CASSLFTSGVTYNEQFF

v_call: TRBV5-1
clone_size: -
j_call: TRBJ1-5
d_call: -
cdr3_nt: TGCGCCAGCAGCTTGGGGTTGCAGTCAGGGAGCAATCAGCCCCAGCATTTT
cdr3_aa: CASSLGLQSGSNQPQHF

v_call: TRBV6-5
clone_size: -
j_call: TRBJ1-2
d_call: -
cdr3_nt: TGTGCCAGCTCGACAGCTAACTATGGCTACACCTTC
cdr3_aa: CASSTANYGYTF

v_call: TRBV18
clone_size: -
j_call: TRBJ2-5
d_call: -
cdr3_nt: TGTGCCAGCTCAAGGGGGCAAGAGACCCAGTACTTC
cdr3_aa: CASSRGQETQYF

v_call: TRBV25-1
clone_size: -
j_call: TRBJ1-5
d_call: TRBD1
cdr3_nt: TGTGCCAGCAGTGAAGGGACCGGGACAGGGAAACAGCCCCAGCATTTT
cdr3_aa: CASSEGTGTGKQPQHF

v_call: TRBV18
clone_size: -
j_call: TRBJ2-5
d_call: -
cdr3_nt: TGTGCCAGCTCACCTACAGGGAACGGAGAGACCCAGTACTTC
cdr3_aa: CASSPTGNGETQYF

v_call: TRBV7-9
clone_size: -
j_call: TRBJ1-1
d_call: -
cdr3_nt: TGTGCCAGCAGCCCGCGGATGGGGGGTGATAACACTGAAGCTTTCTTT
cdr3_aa: CASSPRMGGDNTEAFF

v_call: TRBV7-9
clone_size: -
j_call: TRBJ1-3
d_call: TRBD1
cdr3_nt: TGTGCCAGCAGCCTCAACAGGGGGCACACCATATATTTT
cdr3_aa: CASSLNRGHTIYF

v_call: TRBV7-9
clone_size: -
j_call: TRBJ2-3
d_call: -
cdr3_nt: TGTGCCAGCAGCTTAGGGACAAGTTATGATACGCAGTATTTT
cdr3_aa: CASSLGTSYDTQYF